The 7 T cell receptor beta chains below were found in one sample sequenced in a study of brain T cells in children with intractable seizures. Profiling relied on immunoSEQ multiplex PCR, and the TCRdb table lists in-frame clones only, not all of them. The table records about 340,000 clones, over 90% of them present only once. Time point: blood from clinic visit 5 months post-surgery; TSC patient then seizure free. Material: peripheral blood, obtained less than 6 months after surgery. The receptors here all came from a boy younger than two with tuberous sclerosis and intractable seizures.

This clone appeared a single time. The J gene is TRBJ2-7, the V gene TRBV2; TRBD1 matches at 7 bases. V shed 9 bases and J 6 bases; nucleotides not matched to a gene: 5. The CDR3 runs to 11 residues. Per the germline V gene, CDR1 is SNHLY and CDR2 is FYNNEI. CDR3 in DNA: TGTGCCAGACGATCAGGGGGCGAGCAGTACTTC. Its translation is CARRSGGEQYF.

This clone occurred a few times. The J gene is TRBJ1-6, the V gene TRBV5-6; D gene uncertain. The CDR3 contains 16 residues. Trimming pared 3 bases from V and 2 bases from J, leaving 12 bases between. Germline-derived CDR1 and CDR2 are SGHDT and YYEEEE. This CDR3 is CASSSWEGTYNSPLHF. The CDR3 region has the DNA TGTGCCAGCAGCTCCTGGGAAGGAACCTATAATTCACCCCTCCACTTT.

The V gene is TRBV7-3, the J gene TRBJ1-1; no firm D call. The CDR3 is 14 residues long. The germline gives CDR1 SGHTA, CDR2 FQGTGA. The V end was cut by 1 base, the J end by 3 bases, with 9 bases between. CDR3 region: CASSLSGSYTEAFF. As DNA, the CDR3 is TGTGCCAGCAGCTTAAGTGGCAGCTACACTGAAGCTTTCTTT. The variable domain in full, with the rest retrieved from reference TRBV7-3 and TRBJ1-1, is GAGVSQTPSNKVTEKGKYVELRCDPISGHTALYWYRQSLGQGPEFLIYFQGTGAADDSGLPNDRFFAVRPEGSVSTLKIQRTERGDSAVYLCASSLSGSYTEAFFGQGTRLTVV.

This clone has just one count. In DNA form, the CDR3 reads TGTGCCAGCGAAGTAGCGGGAGATGAGCAGTTCTTC. Protein: CASEVAGDEQFF. V is TRBV5-4 and J is TRBJ2-1; TRBD2 agrees at 9 bases. V was pared by 7 bases and J by 8 bases, with 4 bases of the junction left unmatched. The CDR3 covers 12 residues. Germline V gene sequence: CDR1 SGHNT, CDR2 YYREEE (reference sequence).

V gene TRBV4-1 combines with J gene TRBJ2-1; a weak D match, TRBD1 (6 bases). CDR3 length equals 16 residues. Deletions cut 3 bases from V and 1 base from J, with 13 bases between. CDR1 and CDR2 (germline): MGHRA, YSYEKL. For the CDR3, the DNA is TGCGCCAGCAGCCATCCTCGGACAGTGTCCTACAATGAGCAGTTCTTC. Its translation is CASSHPRTVSYNEQFF.

Remarks on this clone: Its ends do not fully match the called genes, so a read error is possible. The chain links TRBV12-3 or TRBV12-4 to TRBJ1-1; possibly TRBD1 for D (6 bases). The CDR3 extends over 12 amino acids. Here the CDR3 reads CANSSRGTEAFF. CDR3 coding DNA: TGTGCCAACAGTTCCAGGGGCACTGAAGCTTTCTTT.

This rearrangement joins TRBV4-1 to TRBJ2-7; D gene unclear. Trimming left V 0 bases short and J 4 bases short, with 10 bases between. Germline V gene sequence: CDR1 MGHRA, CDR2 YSYEKL. This CDR3 contains 14 residues. The chain's CDR3 is CASSQEGSAYEQYF. CDR3 nucleotides: TGCGCCAGCAGCCAAGAGGGATCCGCATACGAGCAGTACTTC.